Listed below are T cell receptor beta chains from one sample, sequenced in a study of regulatory T cells in long-lasting Graves disease. One entry per CDR3 protein results from TCRdb running MiXCR on the multiplex PCR reads. Of about 420,000 distinct CDR3 sequences listed, over 15% were seen once; the top ten hold about 23%. This same sample was also taken into another study, of T cells in Graves' hyperthyroidism and ophthalmopathy.

The input for sequencing was peripheral blood mononuclear cells (PBMCs), taken at new diagnosis, from a patient treated with antithyroid drugs. The source is a woman between 18 and 29 years old with Graves disease. Each CDR3 is given with its conserved first and last residue. A D gene is named only where the DNA matches it firmly. Clone size is not always given. Where it is, it says once, few, many or a class for expanded clones.

>TRBV5-1|TRBD1|many|TRBJ2-3
CASSLGGQGGTDTQYF
TGCGCCAGCAGCTTGGGGGGACAGGGTGGAACAGATACGCAGTATTTT
>TRBV20-1|.|many|TRBJ2-1
CSASGRFGVEQFF
TGCAGTGCTAGTGGGCGATTTGGGGTTGAGCAGTTCTTC
>TRBV20-1|TRBD1|many|TRBJ1-5
CSAAPDRVQPQHF
TGCAGTGCTGCCCCGGACAGGGTCCAGCCCCAGCATTTT
>TRBV28|TRBD2|many|TRBJ2-1
CASSLAGANNEQFF
TGTGCCAGCAGTCTAGCGGGAGCCAACAATGAGCAGTTCTTC
>TRBV24-1|.|few|TRBJ2-7
CATSTSVGGIYEQYF
TGTGCCACCAGCACCTCAGTAGGGGGGATTTACGAGCAGTACTTC
>TRBV20-1|.|many|TRBJ1-4
CSARDPHGNEKLFF
TGCAGTGCTAGAGATCCGCACGGAAATGAAAAACTGTTTTTT
>TRBV5-5|TRBD1|many|TRBJ2-3
CASSWTGVPDTQYF
TGTGCCAGCAGCTGGACAGGGGTGCCGGATACGCAGTATTTT
>TRBV11-2|TRBD2|many|TRBJ2-1
CASSPTAGGIRSYNEQFF
TGTGCCAGCAGCCCCACAGCGGGGGGGATTCGCTCCTACAATGAGCAGTTCTTC
>TRBV11-2|.|few|TRBJ2-5
CASSSRQVDGKETQYF
TGTGCCAGCAGCTCCAGACAGGTCGATGGGAAAGAGACCCAGTACTTC
>TRBV28|.|many|TRBJ1-1
CASSWGSGGAFF
TGTGCCAGCAGCTGGGGTAGCGGTGGAGCTTTCTTT
>TRBV12-5|.|many|TRBJ2-1
CASGQGAGEQFF
TGTGCTAGTGGGCAAGGTGCAGGTGAGCAGTTCTTC
>TRBV9|.|.|TRBJ1-1
CASSVGSGGATFF
TGTGCCAGCAGCGTAGGGTCGGGCGGAGCGACTTTCTTC
>TRBV28|TRBD1|many|TRBJ2-5
CASSLARGQRETQYF
TGTGCCAGCAGTTTGGCCAGGGGGCAGCGAGAGACCCAGTACTTC
>TRBV20-1|TRBD2|.|TRBJ2-3
CSASGLAGLPSTDTQYF
TGCAGTGCTAGCGGACTAGCGGGACTCCCTAGCACAGATACGCAGTATTTT
>TRBV6-1|.|.|TRBJ2-6
CASNQAGSGANVLTF
TGTGCCAGCAACCAGGCCGGGAGTGGGGCCAACGTCCTGACTTTC
>TRBV6-2/TRBV6-3|.|.|TRBJ1-1
CASSYSGAGAFF
TGTGCCAGCAGTTACTCGGGGGCAGGGGCTTTCTTT
>TRBV6-1|.|many|TRBJ1-1
CASRRGPVDTEAFF
TGTGCCAGCAGAAGGGGTCCCGTCGACACTGAAGCTTTCTTT
>TRBV29-1|TRBD2|few|TRBJ2-5
CSVEITFRTSWGETQYF
TGCAGCGTTGAGATAACCTTCCGGACTAGCTGGGGAGAGACCCAGTACTTC
>TRBV11-1|.|many|TRBJ2-4
CASSQEENIQYF
TGTGCCAGCAGCCAGGAGGAAAACATTCAGTACTTC
>TRBV30|.|.|TRBJ2-3
CAWSVPGYTQYF
TGTGCCTGGAGTGTACCCGGGTATACGCAGTATTTT
>TRBV20-1|TRBD2|many|TRBJ2-1
CSASISGRHEQFF
TGCAGTGCTAGTATTAGCGGGAGACATGAGCAGTTCTTC
>TRBV9|TRBD1|.|TRBJ2-1
CASSQDLDRDEQFF
TGTGCCAGCAGCCAAGATCTCGACAGGGATGAGCAGTTCTTC
>TRBV28|.|.|TRBJ2-1
CASSLTGRGARIDEQFF
TGTGCCAGCAGTTTAACGGGCCGGGGGGCGCGGATAGATGAGCAGTTCTTC
>TRBV3-1|.|many|TRBJ2-3
CASSLHGGPSTDTQYF
TGTGCCAGCAGCCTACACGGAGGTCCCAGCACAGATACGCAGTATTTT
>TRBV6-1|.|.|TRBJ2-6
CASSMDSSGANVLTF
TGTGCCAGCAGTATGGACAGCTCTGGGGCCAACGTCCTGACTTTC